These T cell receptor beta chains were read from a single sample in a study of blood T cell repertoires in COVID-19. Assay used: immunoSEQ multiplex PCR; TCRdb lists only in-frame clones, some missing. This table has around 200,000 clones, roughly 80% appearing once. Sequencing used peripheral blood. The receptors shown here come from a woman aged 80 or over with active or convalescent COVID-19. Each CDR3 is given without its conserved first and last residue. Fields, in order: CDR3 protein, D gene, V gene, clone size. The D gene is left open where the match is weak. Clone size, where shown, is once, few, many, or a class for clones that have expanded.

CDR3 protein: ASSSPDRGGTDTQY
D gene: TRBD2
V gene: TRBV7-2
clone size: NA

CDR3 protein: ASSVVWGGGYT
D gene: NA
V gene: TRBV9
clone size: NA

CDR3 protein: ASSFPLAGGPATDTQY
D gene: TRBD2
V gene: TRBV6-2/TRBV6-3
clone size: few

CDR3 protein: ASSLRPTGRLNSPLH
D gene: NA
V gene: TRBV14
clone size: NA

CDR3 protein: ASSIAVDSPLH
D gene: NA
V gene: TRBV19
clone size: few

CDR3 protein: ASSQEGSPT
D gene: NA
V gene: TRBV4-3
clone size: NA

CDR3 protein: ASHAGGTYEQY
D gene: NA
V gene: TRBV5-1
clone size: NA

CDR3 protein: ASSIAGANYEQY
D gene: NA
V gene: TRBV19
clone size: NA

CDR3 protein: ASSPGTSTYNEQF
D gene: TRBD2
V gene: TRBV19
clone size: NA

CDR3 protein: ASSLTDSETQY
D gene: NA
V gene: TRBV5-1
clone size: NA

CDR3 protein: ASSQLRFRTIKETQY
D gene: NA
V gene: TRBV3-1/TRBV3-2
clone size: NA

CDR3 protein: ASSKGAGGAGYT
D gene: TRBD1
V gene: TRBV11-3
clone size: NA

CDR3 protein: ASSPNTGNTIY
D gene: NA
V gene: TRBV28
clone size: NA

CDR3 protein: ASSLKTGSNEKLF
D gene: NA
V gene: TRBV5-4
clone size: few

CDR3 protein: ASSKDYSYEQY
D gene: NA
V gene: TRBV11-2
clone size: once

CDR3 protein: ASSQSLAGDYNEQF
D gene: TRBD2
V gene: TRBV28
clone size: NA

CDR3 protein: AWGLGQLNTEAF
D gene: TRBD1
V gene: TRBV30
clone size: NA

CDR3 protein: ASSIRQGGSPLH
D gene: TRBD1
V gene: TRBV19
clone size: few

CDR3 protein: ASSVGRRGGELF
D gene: NA
V gene: TRBV9
clone size: NA

CDR3 protein: ASSTQVLVGRDTQY
D gene: NA
V gene: TRBV19
clone size: NA

CDR3 protein: ASSFVKEKLF
D gene: NA
V gene: TRBV5-8
clone size: NA

CDR3 protein: ASSPTSGYNEQF
D gene: TRBD2
V gene: TRBV14
clone size: NA

CDR3 protein: ASSSAGGTYEQY
D gene: TRBD2
V gene: TRBV7-8
clone size: NA

CDR3 protein: ASSRDTNSYEQY
D gene: NA
V gene: TRBV6-2/TRBV6-3
clone size: NA

CDR3 protein: ASSRTGVLNTGELF
D gene: TRBD1
V gene: TRBV6-2/TRBV6-3
clone size: NA

CDR3 protein: ASSLGGRRAEKLF
D gene: NA
V gene: TRBV7-2
clone size: NA

CDR3 protein: AWSTGSYGYT
D gene: NA
V gene: TRBV30
clone size: NA

CDR3 protein: ASSHPGGASGSYEQF
D gene: TRBD2
V gene: TRBV11-3
clone size: NA

CDR3 protein: ASSLFGDRAGSYEQY
D gene: TRBD1
V gene: TRBV27
clone size: NA

CDR3 protein: ASSIGTGSSGANVLT
D gene: TRBD1
V gene: TRBV5-4
clone size: NA

CDR3 protein: ASSRDSYSYEQY
D gene: NA
V gene: TRBV19
clone size: NA

CDR3 protein: ASSVRRHYEQY
D gene: NA
V gene: TRBV5-6
clone size: once

CDR3 protein: ATSRDRDRRGNEQF
D gene: NA
V gene: TRBV15
clone size: NA

CDR3 protein: ASSPKIQLDTEAF
D gene: NA
V gene: TRBV18
clone size: NA

CDR3 protein: ASRGSISGKKQY
D gene: TRBD2
V gene: TRBV25-1
clone size: NA

CDR3 protein: ASSDYRGYNEQF
D gene: TRBD1
V gene: TRBV6-2/TRBV6-3
clone size: few

CDR3 protein: ASSYPRGSEETQY
D gene: NA
V gene: TRBV6-2/TRBV6-3
clone size: NA

CDR3 protein: ASSQDWPQETQY
D gene: NA
V gene: TRBV14
clone size: few

CDR3 protein: ASSISDSGSPLH
D gene: NA
V gene: TRBV19
clone size: NA

CDR3 protein: ASSDRYQPQH
D gene: TRBD1
V gene: TRBV10-3
clone size: NA

CDR3 protein: ASSRTSGTYNEQF
D gene: TRBD2
V gene: TRBV6-5
clone size: once

CDR3 protein: ASSLAPGQGRETQY
D gene: TRBD1
V gene: TRBV5-5
clone size: NA

CDR3 protein: ASSSLQGRGDQPQH
D gene: NA
V gene: TRBV27
clone size: NA

CDR3 protein: ASSEYRVKSEQY
D gene: NA
V gene: TRBV6-1
clone size: NA

CDR3 protein: ASSQDLSEAF
D gene: NA
V gene: TRBV3-1/TRBV3-2
clone size: NA

CDR3 protein: ASSLSGQILGYT
D gene: TRBD1
V gene: TRBV27
clone size: NA

CDR3 protein: ASSLNPRSTGELF
D gene: NA
V gene: TRBV7-3
clone size: NA

CDR3 protein: AWTHSNYGYT
D gene: NA
V gene: TRBV30
clone size: NA

CDR3 protein: ASSLIDSGDTQY
D gene: NA
V gene: TRBV5-4
clone size: NA

CDR3 protein: ASLRSDWQGGEQF
D gene: NA
V gene: TRBV18
clone size: NA

CDR3 protein: ASSNTGNLYNEQF
D gene: NA
V gene: TRBV5-1
clone size: NA

CDR3 protein: ASSSWTGDSVTEAF
D gene: TRBD1
V gene: TRBV5-1
clone size: NA

CDR3 protein: AWSLSRGQTEAF
D gene: TRBD1
V gene: TRBV30
clone size: NA

CDR3 protein: ASSIPSGGHYNEQF
D gene: TRBD2
V gene: TRBV19
clone size: NA